This T cell receptor (beta chain) is drawn from a study of shared clonotypes between healthy human individuals. Germline V gene lookup returns CDR1 SGHVS and CDR2 FQNEAQ. This CDR3 spans 17 amino acids. Trimming removed 3 bases from V and 3 bases from J; junction bases left unmatched: 6. Sequencing used immunoSEQ multiplex PCR; TCRdb keeps in-frame clones, though not all of them. This table holds approximately 330,000 clones, around 70% found once. This receptor was obtained from a man aged 30 to 39 in good health. This sequence joins TRBV7-8 and TRBJ2-5, with 14 positions matching TRBD2. The sequenced material came from memory CD4+ T cells sorted from blood. Indicated subset: CD45RA-negative fraction. The CDR3 loop reads CASSFLGLAGVKETQYF. In DNA form, the CDR3 reads TGTGCCAGCAGCTTTTTGGGACTAGCGGGAGTTAAAGAGACCCAGTACTTC.